The rows below give T cell receptor beta chains drawn from one sample of a study of T-cell memory formation after mild COVID-19. MiXCR, run by TCRdb on the 5' RACE reads, gives a single entry per CDR3 protein. The sample lists approximately 150,000 distinct CDR3 sequences, 6% to 7% seen once, with under 2.5% in the top ten. The specimen sequenced was PBMCs or a T cell subset sorted from them (not recorded which). The receptor set was obtained from an adult woman who had mild COVID-19 (a few samples of this study predate the infection). Cell type and time point are not known. CDR3s include the opening cysteine and the closing phenylalanine or tryptophan. A D gene is named only where the DNA matches it firmly. A clone size is listed for some rows: how often the clone was seen (once, few, many), or a class if it is expanded.

CASRPRRDSYGYTF,TGTGCCAGTAGACCACGAAGGGACAGCTATGGCTACACCTTC,TRBV19,.,TRBJ1-2,TRBD1
CASCRDRGHSPLHF,TGTGCCAGCTGCCGGGACAGGGGCCACTCACCCCTCCACTTT,TRBV27,few,TRBJ1-6,TRBD1
CASSSGTSGGTLQYF,TGCGCCAGCAGCTCCGGGACTAGCGGGGGTACCCTGCAGTATTTT,TRBV5-1,many,TRBJ2-3,TRBD2
CASSTGREGTQYF,TGTGCCAGCAGCACCGGACGAGAGGGGACCCAGTACTTC,TRBV6-2/TRBV6-3,few,TRBJ2-5,.
CASSITSGGYTDTQYF,TGTGCCAGCAGCATAACTAGCGGGGGGTACACAGATACGCAGTATTTT,TRBV7-2,many,TRBJ2-3,TRBD2
CASSIGPVWTDTQYF,TGTGCCAGTAGTATTGGCCCGGTTTGGACAGATACGCAGTATTTT,TRBV19,few,TRBJ2-3,.
CASSAGQGVVQYF,TGTGCCAGCAGTGCCGGACAGGGAGTTGTCCAGTACTTC,TRBV25-1,.,TRBJ2-4,TRBD1
CASSLGDSVDEQFF,TGCGCCAGCAGCTTGGGGGACAGTGTAGATGAGCAGTTCTTC,TRBV5-1,many,TRBJ2-1,TRBD1
CASSSSRGPGANVLTF,TGTGCCAGCAGCTCCTCGAGGGGGCCAGGGGCCAACGTCCTGACTTTC,TRBV7-6,many,TRBJ2-6,TRBD1
CSASLSRGGTDTQYF,TGCAGTGCAAGTCTCTCGCGGGGGGGCACAGATACGCAGTATTTT,TRBV20-1,many,TRBJ2-3,TRBD2
CASSSDWGANGYTF,TGTGCCAGCAGCTCAGACTGGGGGGCGAATGGCTACACCTTC,TRBV7-2,few,TRBJ1-2,.
CATSDPYNNEQFF,TGTGCCACCAGTGATCCTTACAACAATGAGCAGTTCTTC,TRBV24-1,few,TRBJ2-1,.
CASSLAIGANTGELFF,TGCGCCAGCAGCTTGGCCATTGGCGCGAACACCGGGGAGCTGTTTTTT,TRBV5-1,many,TRBJ2-2,.
CATSDYSGTGGSEQYF,TGTGCCACCAGTGATTACTCCGGGACAGGGGGCTCCGAGCAGTACTTC,TRBV24-1,.,TRBJ2-7,TRBD1
CASSRQTNTEAFF,TGTGCCAGCAGCCGACAGACCAACACTGAAGCTTTCTTT,TRBV3-1,few,TRBJ1-1,.
CSARHKGLLNTGELFF,TGCAGTGCCCGCCATAAGGGGCTCCTTAACACCGGGGAGCTGTTTTTT,TRBV20-1,.,TRBJ2-2,.
CSVERDRGSTDTQYF,TGCAGCGTTGAAAGGGACAGGGGGAGCACAGATACGCAGTATTTT,TRBV29-1,many,TRBJ2-3,TRBD1
CASSSTEGGMAFF,TGTGCCAGCAGTTCCACGGAGGGGGGCATGGCTTTCTTT,TRBV27,few,TRBJ1-1,.
CASSLGSGYEQYF,TGTGCCAGCAGCTTAGGGTCCGGGTACGAGCAGTACTTC,TRBV7-2,many,TRBJ2-7,.
CATSDWELAETQYF,TGTGCCACCAGTGATTGGGAACTAGCGGAGACCCAGTACTTC,TRBV24-1,many,TRBJ2-5,TRBD2
CASSPPPGLDTEAFF,TGTGCCAGCTCACCACCGCCGGGGCTAGACACTGAAGCTTTCTTT,TRBV18,few,TRBJ1-1,.
CASSVAANTEAFF,TGTGCCAGCAGCGTAGCTGCGAACACTGAAGCTTTCTTT,TRBV9,many,TRBJ1-1,.
CRAVRGTGGDGYTF,TGCAGAGCCGTCAGGGGGACAGGGGGTGATGGCTACACCTTC,TRBV29-1,.,TRBJ1-2,TRBD1
CASSYGLGEQYF,TGTGCCAGCAGTTACGGGTTGGGCGAGCAGTACTTC,TRBV6-2/TRBV6-3,.,TRBJ2-7,.
CASSQGATDYNEQFF,TGTGCCAGCAGCCAAGGGGCGACAGACTACAATGAGCAGTTCTTC,TRBV3-1,.,TRBJ2-1,.
CASRFTGAYGYTF,TGTGCCAGCAGGTTTACAGGGGCCTATGGCTACACCTTC,TRBV27,.,TRBJ1-2,TRBD1
CASSLALGMNTEAFF,TGCGCCAGCAGCCTGGCCTTGGGCATGAACACTGAAGCTTTCTTT,TRBV5-1,few,TRBJ1-1,.
CASSYRVNTEAFF,TGTGCCAGCAGTTACCGAGTGAACACTGAAGCTTTCTTT,TRBV6-5,many,TRBJ1-1,.
CASSFSLVAATRDIQYF,TGTGCCAGCAGCTTTTCGTTGGTAGCGGCCACCAGGGACATTCAGTACTTC,TRBV7-3,many,TRBJ2-4,.